One sample yielded the 10 T cell receptor beta chains listed below, sequenced in a study of graft-versus-host responses after intestinal transplantation. Their specific antigens are unknown. Clones were read by immunoSEQ multiplex PCR, and TCRdb kept only the in-frame ones, dropping some. This table has around 120,000 clones, 75% to 95% appearing once. The sequences come from unstimulated CD4+ T cells sorted from spleen or lymph node cells, collected before intestinal transplant. The source is a human donor who received an intestinal transplant.

The chain has TRBV19 and TRBJ2-7; 7 bases map to TRBD2. The germline V gene has CDR1 LNHDA and CDR2 SQIVND (reference sequence). CDR3 length: 15 amino acids. V shed 5 bases and J 1 base; nucleotides not matched to a gene: 8. The CDR3 DNA reads as TGTGCCAGTAGTCCTCGTGGGAGGGGATCCTACGAGCAGTACTTC. Translating it yields CASSPRGRGSYEQYF.

This clone was observed a single time. The chain couples TRBV30 to TRBJ1-3; maybe TRBD1 (6 bases). CDR3 length: 15 residues. The germline V gene has CDR1 GTSNPN and CDR2 SVGIG (reference sequence). The V end was cut by 2 bases, the J end by 4 bases, with 15 bases between. CDR3 coding DNA: TGTGCCTGGAGTTTCCTCCGGACAGCCGGAAACACCATATATTTT. This codes for CAWSFLRTAGNTIYF.

This chain connects TRBV25-1 to TRBJ2-5, with a weak D call TRBD1 (5 bases). There are 14 residues in the CDR3. CDR1 and CDR2 (germline): MGHDK, SYGVNS. Deletions cut 6 bases from V and 2 bases from J, with 13 bases between. CDR3 bases: TGTGCCAGCAGCCTCCAGGGTAAACAAGAGACCCAGTACTTC. Its translation is CASSLQGKQETQYF.

V is TRBV28 and J is TRBJ1-3; a weak D match, TRBD1 (6 bases). In germline, CDR1 is MDHEN, CDR2 SYDVKM. The CDR3 has 16 residues. Trimming stripped 3 bases from V and 7 bases from J, with 19 bases between. The CDR3 sequence is CASSFTGTRVLNTIYF. CDR3 nucleotides: TGTGCCAGCAGTTTTACCGGGACAAGGGTCCTGAACACCATATATTTT.

A single count supports this clone. This chain connects TRBV30 to TRBJ2-6, with D maybe TRBD2 (5 bases). The CDR3 length is 17 residues. CDR1 and CDR2 from the germline V gene are GTSNPN and SVGIG (reference sequence). CDR3 DNA sequence: TGTGCGCTTGGAGGATTTGGACGCAACTCTGGGGCCAACGTCCTGACTTTC. Protein sequence: CALGGFGRNSGANVLTF. The entire variable domain, with the rest obtained from reference TRBV30 and TRBJ2-6, is as follows: SQTIHQWPATLVQPVGSPLSLECTVEGTSNPNLYWYRQAAGRGLQLLFYSVGIGQISSEVPQNLSASRPQDRQFILSSKKLLLSDSGFYLCALGGFGRNSGANVLTFGAGSRLTVL.

This rearrangement joins TRBV29-1 to TRBJ2-7; TRBD2 matches 10 bases. Germline V gene lookup returns CDR1 SQVTM and CDR2 ANQGSEA. The CDR3 consists of 14 residues. The ends lost 4 bases at V and 3 bases at J; junction bases unmatched: 6. CDR3 coding DNA: TGCAGCGTTGGTAGCGGGAGGCAGTTCTACGAGCAGTACTTC. Translation: CSVGSGRQFYEQYF.

This clone occurred a few times. J is TRBJ2-7 and V is TRBV5-6; no clear D. The V end was cut by 4 bases, the J end by 5 bases, with 16 bases between. Germline V gives CDR1 SGHDT, CDR2 YYEEEE. The CDR3 extends over 14 amino acids. The CDR3 DNA is TGTGCCAGCAGCCGGATTTCGAGGAAAAACGAGCAGTACTTC. Translated, it gives CASSRISRKNEQYF.

The V and J genes are TRBV7-9 and TRBJ1-1; D is unclear. Germline CDR1 SEHNR, CDR2 FQNEAQ (reference sequence). Trimming cost V 3 bases and J 0 bases, with 5 bases left between them. CDR3 length: 13 amino acids. The CDR3 region has the DNA TGTGCCAGCAGCTTCGGGATGAACACTGAAGCTTTCTTT. It codes for CASSFGMNTEAFF.

The gene calls are TRBV29-1 and TRBJ1-1; no clear D. Germline loops: CDR1 SQVTM, CDR2 ANQGSEA. The V gene lost 3 bases and the J gene lost 5 bases, with 19 bases spanning the gap. This CDR3 has 15 amino acids. The CDR3 spells CSVELPSSLRTEAFF. CDR3 coding DNA: TGCAGCGTTGAGCTCCCATCGTCCCTTCGGACTGAAGCTTTCTTT.

This chain links TRBV28 with TRBJ2-7; tentative D call: TRBD2 (5 bases). The CDR3 sequence is 15 residues long. CDR1 and CDR2 from the germline V gene are MDHEN and SYDVKM. The V gene lost 5 bases and the J gene lost 3 bases, with 17 bases spanning the gap. The CDR3, as DNA: TGTGCCAGCAGTGCCCGCCTCTCGGGGATCTACGAGCAGTACTTC. It specifies CASSARLSGIYEQYF.